This T cell receptor (beta chain) was identified during a study of blood T cell repertoires in COVID-19. This CDR3 is 11 amino acids long. V lost 8 bases and J lost 3, with 7 bases in between. Produced via immunoSEQ multiplex PCR; TCRdb's table is partial and in-frame only. The table shows 170,000 or so clones, with about three quarters occurring only once. Sequencing was performed on peripheral blood. The sequence was obtained from an older woman with acute or convalescent COVID-19. V and J are TRBV12-3 or TRBV12-4 and TRBJ1-2; the D is unclear. The CDR3 coding sequence is TGTGCCAGCTCTACTGACTATGGCTACACCTTC. This translates into CASSTDYGYTF.